The 20 T cell receptor beta chains listed next were all sequenced from one sample in a study of T-cell memory formation after mild COVID-19 (dated by TCRdb to 2020 to 2022). The library was built by means of 5' RACE. Reads for this sample came from an Illumina NovaSeq 6000. TCRdb cleaned the public reads at Q25 with fastp, built clones with MiXCR and kept in-frame beta chains. Rows matching on CDR3 protein sequence are summarized as one entry with the most common DNA and genes. Across this sample there are roughly 43,000 distinct CDR3 sequences, with 8% to 10% seen only once. The ten most abundant clones make up approximately 10% of the sample. Source material: PBMCs or a T cell subset sorted from them (not recorded which). These receptors originate from an adult woman who had mild COVID-19 (a few samples of this study predate the infection). The sample titles of this study are shuffled in the database, so cell type and time point are left out; the donor was told from shared clones.

In this sample, this clonotype turned up many times. The chain joins TRBV12-3 or TRBV12-4 to TRBJ2-1, with 7 bases that match TRBD2. This CDR3 is built from 13 residues. With V trimmed by 3 bases and J by 10 bases, 6 bases remained unmatched. The CDR3 protein is CASSFAVGGEQFF. The CDR3 nucleotides are TGTGCCAGCAGTTTTGCGGTGGGGGGGGAGCAGTTCTTC.

This sequence joins TRBV6-4 and TRBJ2-3; 8 bases are shared with TRBD1. Trimming took 6 bases from V and 1 from J; bases not matched to a gene: 6. Per the germline V gene, CDR1 is MRHNA and CDR2 is SNTAGT. There are 15 residues in the CDR3. CDR3 sequence reads: CASSAGTGRTDTQYF. CDR3 sequence (DNA): TGTGCCAGCAGCGCCGGGACAGGTCGCACAGATACGCAGTATTTT.

This clonotype was recorded many times. The chain is built from TRBV12-3 or TRBV12-4 and TRBJ2-1; maybe TRBD1 (6 bases). Trimming took off 4 bases at V and 10 bases at J, with 14 bases between the two ends. CDR3 length equals 13 residues. The CDR3 DNA reads as TGTGCCAGCAGTTCCACTACAGGGTCGGAGCAGTTCTTC. Encoded protein: CASSSTTGSEQFF.

This clonotype came up a few times. The rearrangement links TRBV24-1 to TRBJ2-2, with D uncertain. CDR1 and CDR2 from the germline V gene are KGHDR and SFDVKD. Trimming took off 2 bases at V and 1 base at J, with 4 bases between the two ends. The CDR3 consists of 14 residues. The CDR3 DNA reads as TGTGCCACCAGTGATTACAGGAACACCGGGGAGCTGTTTTTT. It encodes CATSDYRNTGELFF.

This clonotype was detected a few times. The chain joins TRBV12-3 or TRBV12-4 to TRBJ1-2; D gene unclear. V lost 2 bases to trimming and J lost 2 bases, with 12 bases between them. The CDR3 runs to 15 residues. In DNA, the CDR3 is TGTGCCAGCAGTTTAAGTAACGGCCAGAACTATGGCTACACCTTC. Residues: CASSLSNGQNYGYTF.

The gene calls are TRBV12-3 or TRBV12-4 and TRBJ2-1, with D possibly being TRBD2 (5 bases). The CDR3 length is 15 residues. V was clipped by 5 bases and J by 10 bases, with 21 bases between them. CDR3 DNA: TGTGCCAGCAGTCGAATGCAAGGACTGCGTCACGAGCAGTTCTTC. Translation: CASSRMQGLRHEQFF.

This clonotype was detected a few times. The chain links TRBV20-1 to TRBJ1-1; 8 positions match TRBD1. The CDR3 totals 15 residues. Germline V CDR1 and CDR2: DFQATT, SNEGSKA (reference sequence). V was clipped by 2 bases and J by 4 bases; unmatched bases: 9. The DNA of the CDR3 is TGCAGTGCTAGAAACGATTACAGGGGGGGCACTGAAGCTTTCTTT. Translated, it gives CSARNDYRGGTEAFF.

This clonotype was counted a few times. This sequence joins TRBV7-2 and TRBJ2-3; D ambiguous. From germline, CDR1 is SGHTA and CDR2 FQGNSA. This CDR3 spans 14 amino acids. Between the trimmed V and J ends, which lost 2 bases and 0 bases, there was a span of 6 bases. The CDR3 spells CASSLRLSTDTQYF. The CDR3 region has the DNA TGTGCCAGCAGCTTACGGCTGAGCACAGATACGCAGTATTTT.

The CDR3 is CASSPSGEVGTEAFF. CDR3 DNA sequence: TGTGCCAGCTCACCATCGGGTGAGGTAGGCACTGAAGCTTTCTTT. This chain links TRBV18 with TRBJ1-1; no definite D call. V was clipped by 2 bases and J by 4 bases, with 14 bases between them. Germline V lookup: CDR1 KGHSH, CDR2 LQKENI. The CDR3 has 15 residues.

This clonotype was detected many times. Germline is not matched at one junction end, which may reflect a read error. The CDR3: CASSFHSQSEQYF. The CDR3 bases are TGTGCTAGCAGCTTTCACAGCCAATCCGAGCAGTACTTC. This sequence joins TRBV7-7 and TRBJ2-7; D unresolved. The CDR3 sequence is 13 residues long. In germline, CDR1 is SSHAT, CDR2 FNYEAQ (reference sequence).

The V and J genes are TRBV5-6 and TRBJ2-3; possible D gene TRBD1, 5 bases. Trimming cost V 1 base and J 0 bases, with 15 bases left between them. Germline V lookup: CDR1 SGHDT, CDR2 YYEEEE. CDR3 length: 17 amino acids. The CDR3 loop reads CASSLQGSPFSTDTQYF. The CDR3 DNA is TGTGCCAGCAGCTTGCAGGGCTCACCTTTCAGCACAGATACGCAGTATTTT.

In its sample, this clonotype was seen a few times. CDR3 sequence (DNA): TGTGCCAGCAGGGGGGGGCGATCCATGAACACTGAAGCTTTCTTT. It specifies CASRGGRSMNTEAFF. The chain couples TRBV6-1 to TRBJ1-1; D is perhaps TRBD1 (6 bases). CDR1 is MNHNS, CDR2 SASEGT, per germline. The CDR3 runs to 15 residues. Trimming took off 6 bases at V and 0 bases at J, with 14 bases between the two ends.

V is TRBV29-1 and J is TRBJ1-2, with 7 bases matching TRBD1. Germline loops: CDR1 SQVTM, CDR2 ANQGSEA. J gave up 3 bases and V 7 bases, and 5 bases lay outside the gene matches. The CDR3 is 12 residues long. Written as DNA, the CDR3 is TGCAGCGGGACTGGGACAGACTATGGCTACACCTTC. Its protein product is CSGTGTDYGYTF.

This clonotype was picked up a small number of times. V and J are TRBV7-2 and TRBJ1-5; D remains unclear. Germline V gives CDR1 SGHTA, CDR2 FQGNSA. V was cut by 1 base and J by 0 bases, with 4 bases left in between. The CDR3 spans 14 residues. The CDR3 sequence is CASSLDSSNQPQHF. CDR3 DNA sequence: TGTGCCAGCAGCTTAGACAGTAGCAATCAGCCCCAGCATTTT.

The chain has TRBV6-1 and TRBJ2-3; 8 bases fit TRBD1. This CDR3 has 17 residues. Germline V CDR1 and CDR2: MNHNS, SASEGT. V was clipped by 3 bases and J by 5 bases; unmatched bases: 13. Here the CDR3 reads CASSERTGKGAGDTQYF. The CDR3 DNA reads as TGTGCCAGCAGTGAGAGGACAGGGAAGGGGGCAGGAGATACGCAGTATTTT.

This clonotype was observed at least ten times. The V gene is TRBV25-1, the J gene TRBJ2-5, with D tentatively TRBD2 (5 bases). The length of the CDR3 is 16 residues. The V end was cut by 3 bases, the J end by 0 bases, with 14 bases between. Germline V gives CDR1 MGHDK, CDR2 SYGVNS. The chain's CDR3 is CASSESGRPYQETQYF. As DNA, the CDR3 is TGTGCCAGCAGTGAGTCGGGGAGACCGTACCAAGAGACCCAGTACTTC.

In its sample, this clonotype was seen many times. The chain has TRBV7-7 and TRBJ2-1; no definite D call. The CDR3 is made up of 14 amino acids. V lost 5 bases and J lost 5, with 13 bases in between. CDR1 is SSHAT and CDR2 is FNYEAQ in the germline V gene (reference sequence). The CDR3 bases are TGTGCCAGCAGCCCGTATGGAAGAAACAATGAGCAGTTCTTC. Protein product: CASSPYGRNNEQFF.

The chain combines TRBV30 with TRBJ2-7, with 7 bases identical to TRBD1. Trimming cost V 5 bases and J 2 bases; bases outside gene matches: 3. The V gene's germline CDR1 is GTSNPN and CDR2 SVGIG (reference sequence). The CDR3 extends over 12 amino acids. In nucleotides, the CDR3 is TGTGCCTGGGGTACAGGGGCCTACGAGCAGTACTTC. Its translation: CAWGTGAYEQYF.

This CDR3 is CASSELDSEYF. The CDR3 coding sequence is TGTGCCAGCAGTGAACTAGATTCTGAGTACTTC. This rearrangement joins TRBV2 to TRBJ2-5; D gene ambiguous. The CDR3 is made up of 11 amino acids. Per germline, CDR1 SNHLY and CDR2 FYNNEI. The V end lost 2 bases, the J end lost 12 bases, and 10 bases lay between the germline ends.

In this sample, this clonotype turned up a few times. This chain connects TRBV5-1 to TRBJ2-5; D is possibly TRBD1 (5 bases). V lost 4 bases and J 3 bases, leaving 13 bases between the germline ends. CDR3 length: 14 amino acids. The germline V gene encodes CDR1 SGHRS and CDR2 YFSETQ. The CDR3 loop reads CASSQGRGKETQYF. The DNA for the CDR3 is TGCGCCAGCAGCCAGGGTAGAGGTAAAGAGACCCAGTACTTC.